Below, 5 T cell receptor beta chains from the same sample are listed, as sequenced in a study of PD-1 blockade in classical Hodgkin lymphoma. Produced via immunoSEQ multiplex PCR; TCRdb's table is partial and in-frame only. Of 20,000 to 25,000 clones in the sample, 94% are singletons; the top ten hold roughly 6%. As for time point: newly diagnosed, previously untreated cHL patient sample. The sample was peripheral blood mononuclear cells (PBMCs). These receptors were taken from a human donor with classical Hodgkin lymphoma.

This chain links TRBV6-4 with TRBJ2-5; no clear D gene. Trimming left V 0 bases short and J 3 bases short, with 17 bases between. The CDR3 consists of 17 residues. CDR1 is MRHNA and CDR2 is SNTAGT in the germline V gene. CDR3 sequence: CASSDSSSEGNEETQYF. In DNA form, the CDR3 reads TGTGCCAGCAGTGACTCTTCGTCCGAAGGGAATGAAGAGACCCAGTACTTC.

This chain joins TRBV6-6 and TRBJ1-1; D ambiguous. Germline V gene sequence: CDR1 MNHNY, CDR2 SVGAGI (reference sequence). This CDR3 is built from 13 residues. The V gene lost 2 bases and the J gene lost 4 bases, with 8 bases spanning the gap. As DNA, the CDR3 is TGTGCCAGCAGTTACCGTGGACTCACTGAAGCTTTCTTT. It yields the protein CASSYRGLTEAFF.

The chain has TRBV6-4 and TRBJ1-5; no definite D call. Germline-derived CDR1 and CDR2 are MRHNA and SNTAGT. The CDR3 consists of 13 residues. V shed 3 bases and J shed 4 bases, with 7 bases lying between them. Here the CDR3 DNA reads TGTGCCAGCAGTGAGAGGTCAAATCAGCCCCAGCATTTT. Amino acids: CASSERSNQPQHF.

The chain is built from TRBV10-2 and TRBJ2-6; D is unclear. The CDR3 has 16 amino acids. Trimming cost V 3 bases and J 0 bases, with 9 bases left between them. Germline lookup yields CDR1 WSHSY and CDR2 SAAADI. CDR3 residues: CASSEVSLSGANVLTF. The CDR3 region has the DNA TGCGCCAGCAGTGAAGTCTCCCTCTCTGGGGCCAACGTCCTGACTTTC.

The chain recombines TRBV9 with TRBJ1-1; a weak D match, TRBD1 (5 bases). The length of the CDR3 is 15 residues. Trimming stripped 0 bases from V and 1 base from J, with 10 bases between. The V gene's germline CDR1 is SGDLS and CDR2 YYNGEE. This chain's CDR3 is CASSVGGSRNTEAFF. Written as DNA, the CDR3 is TGTGCCAGCAGCGTAGGGGGGAGTAGGAACACTGAAGCTTTCTTT.